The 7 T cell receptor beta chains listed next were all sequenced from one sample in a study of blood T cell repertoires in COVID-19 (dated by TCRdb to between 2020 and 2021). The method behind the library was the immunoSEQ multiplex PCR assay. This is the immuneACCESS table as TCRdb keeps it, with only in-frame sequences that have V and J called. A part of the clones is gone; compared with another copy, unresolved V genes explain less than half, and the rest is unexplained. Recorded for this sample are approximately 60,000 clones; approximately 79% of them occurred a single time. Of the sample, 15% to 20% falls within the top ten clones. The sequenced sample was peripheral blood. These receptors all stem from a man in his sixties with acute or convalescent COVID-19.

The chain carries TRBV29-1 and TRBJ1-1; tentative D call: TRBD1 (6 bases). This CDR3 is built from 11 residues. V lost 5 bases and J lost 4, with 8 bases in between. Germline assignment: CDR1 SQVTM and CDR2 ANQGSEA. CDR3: CSVLGGTEAFF. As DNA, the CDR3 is TGCAGCGTTCTAGGGGGCACTGAAGCTTTCTTT.

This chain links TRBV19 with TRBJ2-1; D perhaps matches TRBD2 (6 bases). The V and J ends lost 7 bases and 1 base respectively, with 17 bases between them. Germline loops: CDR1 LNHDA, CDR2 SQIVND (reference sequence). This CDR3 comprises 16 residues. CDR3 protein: CASTTLHGSSYNEQFF. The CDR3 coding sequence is TGTGCCAGTACCACCCTCCACGGGAGTTCCTACAATGAGCAGTTCTTC. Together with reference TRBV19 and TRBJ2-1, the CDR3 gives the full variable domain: DGGITQSPKYLFRKEGQNVTLSCEQNLNHDAMYWYRQDPGQGLRLIYYSQIVNDFQKGDIAEGYSVSREKKESFPLTVTSAQKNPTAFYLCASTTLHGSSYNEQFFGPGTRLTVL.

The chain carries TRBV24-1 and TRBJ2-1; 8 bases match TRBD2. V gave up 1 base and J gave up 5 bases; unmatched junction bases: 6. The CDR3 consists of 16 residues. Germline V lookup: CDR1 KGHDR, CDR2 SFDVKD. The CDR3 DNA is TGTGCCACCAGTGATTTTGCCAGCGGGAGTAACAATGAGCAGTTCTTC. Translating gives CATSDFASGSNNEQFF.

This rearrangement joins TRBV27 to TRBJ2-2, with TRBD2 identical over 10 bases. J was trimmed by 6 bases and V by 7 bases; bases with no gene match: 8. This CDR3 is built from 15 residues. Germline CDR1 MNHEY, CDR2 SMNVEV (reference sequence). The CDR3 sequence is CASTEVAGGAGELFF. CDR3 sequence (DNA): TGTGCCAGCACTGAGGTAGCGGGAGGTGCCGGGGAGCTGTTTTTT.

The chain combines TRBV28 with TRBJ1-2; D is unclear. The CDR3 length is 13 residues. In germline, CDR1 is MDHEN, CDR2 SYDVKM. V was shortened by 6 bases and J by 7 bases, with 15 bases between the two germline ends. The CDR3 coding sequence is TGTGCCAGCAGGCGACCGGAGAAGCTTGGCTACACCTTC. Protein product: CASRRPEKLGYTF.

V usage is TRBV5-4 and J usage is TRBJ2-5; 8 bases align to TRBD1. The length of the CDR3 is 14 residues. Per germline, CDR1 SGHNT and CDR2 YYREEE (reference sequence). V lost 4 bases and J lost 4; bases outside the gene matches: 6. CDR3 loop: CASSRRQGPETQYF. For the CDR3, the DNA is TGTGCCAGCAGCCGTAGACAGGGGCCAGAGACCCAGTACTTC.

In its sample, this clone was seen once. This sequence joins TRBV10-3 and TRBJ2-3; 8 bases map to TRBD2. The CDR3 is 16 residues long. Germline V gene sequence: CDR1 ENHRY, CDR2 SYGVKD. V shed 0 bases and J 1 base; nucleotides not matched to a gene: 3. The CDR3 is CAISESAGVRTDTQYF. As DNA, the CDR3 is TGTGCCATCAGTGAGTCAGCGGGAGTTCGCACAGATACGCAGTATTTT.